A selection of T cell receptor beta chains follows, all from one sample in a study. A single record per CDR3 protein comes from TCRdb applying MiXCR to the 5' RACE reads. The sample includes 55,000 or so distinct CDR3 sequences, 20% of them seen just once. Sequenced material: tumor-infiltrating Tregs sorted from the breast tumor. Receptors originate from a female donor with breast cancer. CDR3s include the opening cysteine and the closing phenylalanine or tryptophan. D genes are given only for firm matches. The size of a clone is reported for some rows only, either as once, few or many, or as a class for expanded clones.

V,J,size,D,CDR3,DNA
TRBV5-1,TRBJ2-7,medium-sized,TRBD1,CASSQGAYEQYF,TGCGCCAGCAGCCAGGGGGCCTACGAGCAGTACTTC
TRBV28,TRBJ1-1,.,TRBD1,CASRPGTGGTTEAFF,TGTGCCAGCAGGCCCGGGACAGGGGGGACCACTGAAGCTTTCTTT
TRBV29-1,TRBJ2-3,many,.,CSVVGGWSTDTQYF,TGCAGCGTTGTGGGGGGTTGGAGCACAGATACGCAGTATTTT
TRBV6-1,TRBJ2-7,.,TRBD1,CASKETGGAGSYEQYF,TGTGCCAGCAAGGAAACAGGGGGCGCGGGCTCCTACGAGCAGTACTTC
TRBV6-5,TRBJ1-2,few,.,CASSYSVNILGHEGGYTF,TGTGCCAGCAGTTACTCGGTTAACATTCTAGGGCATGAGGGTGGCTACACCTTC
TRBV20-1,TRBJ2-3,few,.,CSARHSVSNTQYF,TGCAGTGCCCGACACTCCGTTTCGAATACGCAGTATTTT
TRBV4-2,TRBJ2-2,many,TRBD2,CASSQELAGGSGELFF,TGTGCCAGCAGCCAAGAACTAGCGGGAGGTAGCGGGGAGCTGTTTTTT
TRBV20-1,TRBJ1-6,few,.,CSARDRGTPYNSPLHF,TGCAGTGCTAGAGATAGGGGGACGCCGTATAATTCACCCCTCCACTTT
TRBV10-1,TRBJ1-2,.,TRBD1,CASSGGRGGGRGYGYTF,TGCGCCAGCAGTGGGGGCAGAGGAGGGGGCCGGGGCTATGGCTACACCTTC
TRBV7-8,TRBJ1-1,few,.,CASSLVDTFEAFF,TGTGCCAGCAGCTTAGTGGACACCTTTGAAGCTTTCTTT
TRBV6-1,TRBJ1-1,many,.,CASSDGMGNTEAFF,TGTGCCAGCAGTGATGGGATGGGGAACACTGAAGCTTTCTTT
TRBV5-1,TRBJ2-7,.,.,CASSLVFGAYEQYF,TGCGCCAGCAGCTTGGTATTCGGAGCCTACGAGCAGTACTTC
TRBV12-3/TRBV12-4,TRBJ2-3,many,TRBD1,CASSLGTGNTDTQYF,TGTGCCAGCAGTTTAGGGACAGGGAACACAGATACGCAGTATTTT
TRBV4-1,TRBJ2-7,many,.,CASSPLARGPYEQYF,TGCGCCAGCAGCCCCTTAGCCAGGGGCCCCTACGAGCAGTACTTC
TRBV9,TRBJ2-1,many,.,CASSVDTGSNNEQFF,TGTGCCAGCAGCGTAGATACCGGGAGTAACAATGAGCAGTTCTTC
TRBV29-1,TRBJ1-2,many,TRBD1,CSVSGQGAYGYTF,TGCAGCGTCTCTGGACAGGGCGCATATGGCTACACCTTC
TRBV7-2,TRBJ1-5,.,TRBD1,CASSLFGQGQPQHF,TGTGCCAGCAGCTTATTTGGACAGGGTCAGCCCCAGCATTTT
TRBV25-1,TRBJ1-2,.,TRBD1,CASSGPRQGGGGYTF,TGTGCCAGCAGTGGGCCCAGACAGGGGGGAGGTGGCTACACCTTC
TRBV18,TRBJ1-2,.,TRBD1,CASSPPDRGRGYTF,TGTGCCAGCTCACCACCCGACAGGGGACGAGGCTACACCTTC
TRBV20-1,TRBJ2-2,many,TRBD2,CSATTSGSLTGELFF,TGCAGTGCTACTACTAGCGGGAGTTTAACCGGGGAGCTGTTTTTT
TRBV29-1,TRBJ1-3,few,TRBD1,CSVAGQGDGNTIYF,TGCAGCGTTGCGGGACAGGGGGACGGAAACACCATATATTTT
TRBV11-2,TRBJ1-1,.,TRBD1,CASSPGTGGLNTEAFF,TGTGCCAGCAGCCCCGGGACAGGGGGTTTGAACACTGAAGCTTTCTTT
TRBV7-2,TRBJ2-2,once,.,CASSNTRNGELFF,TGTGCCAGCAGCAATACTAGAAACGGGGAGCTGTTTTTT
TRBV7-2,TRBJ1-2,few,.,CASSLVGRLYGYTF,TGTGCCAGCAGCTTAGTCGGACGGCTCTATGGCTACACCTTC
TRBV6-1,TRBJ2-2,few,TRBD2,CASYRLARTGELFF,TGTGCCAGCTATCGACTAGCTCGGACCGGGGAGCTGTTTTTT
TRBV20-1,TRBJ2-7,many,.,CSAARGPPGTEQYF,TGCAGTGCTGCGCGGGGGCCTCCCGGAACCGAGCAGTACTTC
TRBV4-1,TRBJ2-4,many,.,CASSHQGIQNIQYF,TGCGCCAGCAGCCACCAGGGTATCCAAAACATTCAGTACTTC
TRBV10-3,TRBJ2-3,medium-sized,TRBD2,CAISGTSGTDTQYF,TGTGCCATCAGTGGGACTAGCGGTACAGATACGCAGTATTTT
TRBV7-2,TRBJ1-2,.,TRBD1,CASRTTGVGYGYTF,TGTGCCAGCAGGACGACAGGGGTGGGCTATGGCTACACCTTC
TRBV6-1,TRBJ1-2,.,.,CASSATGTGYGYTF,TGTGCCAGCAGTGCCACAGGGACTGGCTATGGCTACACCTTC
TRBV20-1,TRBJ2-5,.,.,CSANPPLAGATVQTQYF,TGCAGTGCTAACCCACCCCTGGCGGGGGCGACGGTACAGACCCAGTACTTC
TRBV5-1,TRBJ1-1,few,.,CASRQGLNTEAFF,TGCGCCAGCAGACAGGGACTGAACACTGAAGCTTTCTTT
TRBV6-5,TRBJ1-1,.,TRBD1,CASSYFEFLGQEDTEAFF,TGTGCCAGCAGTTACTTCGAGTTCTTAGGACAGGAAGACACTGAAGCTTTCTTT
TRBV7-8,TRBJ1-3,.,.,CASSPGYPGNTIYF,TGTGCCAGCAGCCCGGGGTATCCTGGAAACACCATATATTTT
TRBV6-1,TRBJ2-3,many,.,CASSEAGMGDTQYF,TGTGCCAGCAGTGAAGCGGGTATGGGAGATACGCAGTATTTT
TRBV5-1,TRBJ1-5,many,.,CASSRQGGQPQHF,TGCGCCAGCAGTAGGCAGGGCGGTCAGCCCCAGCATTTT
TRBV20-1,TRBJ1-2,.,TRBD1,CSATGQAAYGYTF,TGCAGTGCTACGGGACAGGCCGCCTATGGCTACACCTTC
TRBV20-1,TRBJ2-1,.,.,CSARSPRGSLAYNEQFF,TGCAGTGCTAGATCCCCTAGGGGCAGTCTGGCCTACAATGAGCAGTTCTTC
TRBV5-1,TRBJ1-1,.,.,CASSFGGVGEAFF,TGCGCCAGCAGCTTTGGAGGGGTTGGTGAAGCTTTCTTT
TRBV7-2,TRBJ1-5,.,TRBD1,CASSPYGQGKGQPQHF,TGTGCCAGCAGCCCTTATGGACAGGGGAAGGGTCAGCCCCAGCATTTT
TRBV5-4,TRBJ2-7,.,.,CASSHDSYEQYF,TGTGCCAGCAGCCATGACTCCTACGAGCAGTACTTC
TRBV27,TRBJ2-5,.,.,CASSLSWGGYETQYF,TGTGCCAGCAGTTTATCGTGGGGAGGTTACGAGACCCAGTACTTC
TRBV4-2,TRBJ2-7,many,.,CASSRRTDYEQYF,TGTGCCAGCAGCCGCAGGACTGATTACGAGCAGTACTTC
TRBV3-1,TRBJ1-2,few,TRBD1,CASSQGTETNYGYTF,TGTGCCAGCAGCCAGGGGACAGAGACGAACTATGGCTACACCTTC
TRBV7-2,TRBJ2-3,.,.,CASRSNQGSDTQYF,TGTGCCAGCAGATCTAACCAGGGTTCAGATACGCAGTATTTT
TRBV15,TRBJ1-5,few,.,CATSSPNQPQHF,TGTGCCACCAGCAGCCCTAATCAGCCCCAGCATTTT
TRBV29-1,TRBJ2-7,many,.,CSVETDVGGAEQYF,TGCAGCGTTGAAACAGATGTGGGGGGTGCCGAGCAGTACTTC
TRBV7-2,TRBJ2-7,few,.,CASSPRGGTYEQYF,TGTGCCAGCAGCCCCAGGGGGGGGACGTACGAGCAGTACTTC